These 2 T cell receptor beta chains were all obtained from the same sample, sequenced in a study of identical twins. TCRdb passed the 5' RACE reads through MiXCR, listing each CDR3 protein once. Among around 490,000 distinct CDR3 sequences listed, about 13% were seen once. The data were also submitted as part of a second study, on yellow fever vaccine responses in identical twins.

The sequenced sample consisted of CD4+ T cells sorted from blood. Receptors originate from a woman under 30 in good health.

The V gene is TRBV12-3 or TRBV12-4, the J gene TRBJ1-3; D gene ambiguous. Trimming left V 5 bases short and J 7 bases short, with 3 bases between. This CDR3 has 10 residues. CDR3 protein: CASSRNTIYF. The CDR3 DNA is TGTGCCAGCAGTAGGAACACCATATATTTT.

The chain carries TRBV20-1 and TRBJ2-3; no firm D call. Trimming took off 2 bases at V and 10 bases at J, with 16 bases between the two ends. Germline CDR1 and CDR2: DFQATT and SNEGSKA (reference sequence). The CDR3 runs 13 residues. In nucleotides, the CDR3 is TGCAGTGCTAGACCTTCCCCGTTGGCCCCGCAGTATTTT. The encoded protein is CSARPSPLAPQYF.